In its sample, the clone carrying this T cell receptor beta chain was seen a few times. This sample stems from a study of patients and donors after allogeneic stem cell transplantation. Trimming removed 1 base from V and 2 bases from J, with 12 bases in between. Germline V gene sequence: CDR1 SGHDT, CDR2 YYEEEE. CDR3 size: 15 residues. TCRdb analysed the RT-PCR reads with MiXCR anew, one entry per CDR3 protein. The repertoire holds about a million distinct CDR3 sequences, with about 20% as singletons. The V gene is TRBV5-6, the J gene TRBJ1-2; D might be TRBD1 (6 bases). The receptor was derived from a human donor who was either an allogeneic HSCT recipient or a stem cell or donor lymphocyte infusion donor (not recorded which). It is not recorded whose cells these are; they may come from a transplant donor. The sequenced material came from blood, either unsorted or a sorted T cell fraction (not recorded which). In DNA form, the CDR3 reads TGTGCCAGCAGCTTGATAACAGGGCCCAACTATGGCTACACCTTC. It codes for CASSLITGPNYGYTF.